This T cell receptor beta chain was captured by sequencing in a study of post-analysis software for immune sequencing data. Study results and caveats: Five TRBV segments, TRBV5-6, TRBV5-1 and TRBV20-1 among them, were found more frequent in patients than controls.

V was cut by 3 bases and J by 1 base, with 10 bases left in between. CDR3 length: 15 amino acids. CDR1 and CDR2 (germline): DFQATT, SNEGSKA (reference sequence). As for this clonotype: Its cognate antigen is unknown.

Sequencing libraries made from TCR beta cDNA carried unique molecular identifiers. Using its own MiXCR run on the PCR reads, TCRdb lists one record per CDR3 protein. The table includes about half a million distinct CDR3 sequences, around 34% detected once. The clonotype comes from a girl aged 2-17 years with multiple sclerosis. The sequencing sample was made of blood. The J gene is TRBJ1-6, the V gene TRBV20-1, with no clear D. For the CDR3, the DNA is TGCAGTGCTAGGATGGGAACATCCTATAATTCACCCCTCCACTTT. Translating it yields CSARMGTSYNSPLHF.